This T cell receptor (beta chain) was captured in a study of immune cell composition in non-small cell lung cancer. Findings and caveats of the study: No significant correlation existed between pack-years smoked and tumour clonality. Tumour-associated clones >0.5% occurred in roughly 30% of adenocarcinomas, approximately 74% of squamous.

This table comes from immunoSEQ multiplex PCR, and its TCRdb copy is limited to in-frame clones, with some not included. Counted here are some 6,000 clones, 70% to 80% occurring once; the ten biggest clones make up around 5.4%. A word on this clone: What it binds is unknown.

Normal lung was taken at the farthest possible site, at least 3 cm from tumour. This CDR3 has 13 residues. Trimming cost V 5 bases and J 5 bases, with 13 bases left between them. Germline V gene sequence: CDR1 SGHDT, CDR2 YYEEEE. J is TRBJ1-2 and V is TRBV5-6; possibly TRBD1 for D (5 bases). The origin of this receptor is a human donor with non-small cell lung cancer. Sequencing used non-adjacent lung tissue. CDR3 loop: CASRFDSRYGYTF. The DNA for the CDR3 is TGTGCCAGCAGATTCGACAGTAGGTATGGCTACACCTTC. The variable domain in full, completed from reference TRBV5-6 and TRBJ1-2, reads DAGVTQSPTHLIKTRGQQVTLRCSPKSGHDTVSWYQQALGQGPQFIFQYYEEEERQRGNFPDRFSGHQFPNYSSELNVNALLLGDSALYLCASRFDSRYGYTFGSGTRLTVV.